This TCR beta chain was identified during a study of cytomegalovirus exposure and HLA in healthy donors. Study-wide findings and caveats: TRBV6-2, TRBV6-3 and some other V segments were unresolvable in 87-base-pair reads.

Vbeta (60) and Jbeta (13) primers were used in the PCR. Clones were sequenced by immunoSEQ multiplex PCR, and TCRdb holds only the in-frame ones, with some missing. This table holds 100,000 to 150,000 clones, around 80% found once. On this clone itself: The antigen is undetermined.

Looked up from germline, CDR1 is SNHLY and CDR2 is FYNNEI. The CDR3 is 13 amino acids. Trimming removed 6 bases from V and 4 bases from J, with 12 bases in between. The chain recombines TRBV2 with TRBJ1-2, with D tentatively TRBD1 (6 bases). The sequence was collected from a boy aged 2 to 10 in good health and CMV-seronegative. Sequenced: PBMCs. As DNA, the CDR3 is TGTGCCAGCAGCGTTCAGGGGAGCTATGGCTACACCTTC. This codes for CASSVQGSYGYTF. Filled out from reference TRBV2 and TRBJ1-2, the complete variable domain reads EPEVTQTPSHQVTQMGQEVILRCVPISNHLYFYWYRQILGQKVEFLVSFYNNEISEKSEIFDDQFSVERPDGSNFTLKIRSTKLEDSAMYFCASSVQGSYGYTFGSGTRLTVV.